Listed below are T cell receptor beta chains from one sample, sequenced in a study of blood T cell repertoires in COVID-19. TCRdb's copy holds only in-frame clones and misses some; the assay was immunoSEQ multiplex PCR. The table lists about 200,000 clones, about 90% of them singletons. Sequencing was done on a sample of peripheral blood. These TCRs come from a man between 18 and 35 years old with active or convalescent COVID-19. CDR3s include the opening cysteine and the closing phenylalanine or tryptophan. The order of the fields is J gene, CDR3 length, V gene, CDR3 protein.

TRBJ1-4 13 TRBV24-1 CATQGRDMDRLFF
TRBJ1-1 15 TRBV7-9 CASSLALILDTEAFF
TRBJ2-5 14 TRBV5-1 CASSLGRDSETQYF
TRBJ1-5 17 TRBV6-2/TRBV6-3 CASSPPGHALSNQPQHF
TRBJ2-3 16 TRBV27 CASSPRLAYRTDTQYF
TRBJ2-7 16 TRBV10-1 CASSVLAGGRTGEQYF
TRBJ2-1 17 TRBV7-9 CASSPWTSGMGYNEQFF
TRBJ2-7 14 TRBV5-4 CASSPGLASYEQYF
TRBJ1-2 18 TRBV19 CASSIFVARQTPASGYTF
TRBJ2-6 16 TRBV2 CASRMDRGSGANVLTF
TRBJ1-6 13 TRBV30 CAWSVGLNSPLHF
TRBJ2-1 16 TRBV10-3 CAISASGGYSYNEQFF
TRBJ2-7 16 TRBV18 CASSERQPHRGLEQYF
TRBJ1-1 14 TRBV10-3 CAISGSSGVTEAFF
TRBJ2-1 16 TRBV12-5 CASGGGLARSYNEQFF
TRBJ1-5 13 TRBV3-1/TRBV3-2 CASRGTGDQPQHF
TRBJ2-7 13 TRBV6-5 CASSYEGAGEQYF
TRBJ2-5 15 TRBV5-1 CASRSRLGGQETQYF
TRBJ1-4 15 TRBV5-4 CASSLAAGTNEKLFF
TRBJ1-4 15 TRBV4-3 CASSQEGASREKLFF
TRBJ2-1 13 TRBV10-3 CATITGGGKEQFF
TRBJ1-1 15 TRBV19 CASSIRPEGVTEAFF
TRBJ2-2 15 TRBV28 CAATGTGGPSGELFF
TRBJ2-7 13 TRBV4-1 CASSGPGDDEQYF
TRBJ1-1 16 TRBV6-5 CASSYSISGGNTEAFF
TRBJ2-4 17 TRBV11-2 CASSLDRGGLAKNIQYF
TRBJ1-2 14 TRBV28 CASSLDGLNYGYTF
TRBJ2-2 14 TRBV4-3 CASSQVGGSGELFF
TRBJ2-5 14 TRBV7-6 CASSIGTSVETQYF
TRBJ2-3 16 TRBV4-1 CASSQTLAGEADTQYF
TRBJ2-2 16 TRBV5-1 CASSLAASGSPGELFF
TRBJ2-7 14 TRBV27 CASSLSRQGDEQYF
TRBJ1-1 13 TRBV5-4 CASSLGGAREAFF
TRBJ1-6 15 TRBV7-2 CASSLETGRYSPLHF
TRBJ2-7 13 TRBV5-1 CASSLDYSYEQYF
TRBJ1-1 16 TRBV19 CASSTVTGGGITEAFF
TRBJ2-1 19 TRBV14 CASSQARSVAGVLVSEQFF
TRBJ1-4 13 TRBV19 CASLGRGLEKLFF
TRBJ1-2 16 TRBV21-1 CASSKWRVGTNYGYTF
TRBJ2-7 14 TRBV28 CASSSGSPIYEQYF
TRBJ2-3 16 TRBV14 CASSQEASGIPDTQYF
TRBJ2-2 14 TRBV3-1/TRBV3-2 CASHQTKNTGELFF
TRBJ2-3 16 TRBV4-1 CASSLTGTDGPDTQYF
TRBJ2-1 16 TRBV9 CASSVEGGGPLNEQFF
TRBJ1-5 14 TRBV27 CASKRTGRNQPQHF
TRBJ1-2 15 TRBV10-3 CAISESGRSNYGYTF
TRBJ2-1 15 TRBV5-4 CASSLNRGSYNEQFF
TRBJ2-3 13 TRBV19 CASSGRLDGTQYF
TRBJ2-1 15 TRBV4-2 CASSQASGDYNEQFF
TRBJ2-5 16 TRBV15 CATSPTGGDGQETQYF
TRBJ1-2 14 TRBV7-8 CASSSIQGPYGYTF
TRBJ2-3 15 TRBV19 CASRDTGGGTDTQYF
TRBJ1-5 15 TRBV27 CASSLSRGNLQPQHF
TRBJ2-1 16 TRBV10-1 CASSEGTVNSYNEQFF
TRBJ2-5 13 TRBV15 CATTSGYQETQYF
TRBJ2-7 12 TRBV29-1 CSVRAMTGEQYF
TRBJ1-1 13 TRBV20-1 CSASLSGGTEAFF
TRBJ1-4 15 TRBV10-3 CAISESPGNNEKLFF